These 31 T cell receptor beta chains originate from one sample sequenced in a study of human T cells and chemical hapten exposure. TCRdb ran MiXCR on the RACE reads and lists one entry per CDR3 protein. This sample has about 41,000 distinct CDR3 sequences, with less than 4.5% found just once. Time point reported: healthy volunteer bleed at 2 weeks. Researchers extracted total RNA from unfractionated whole blood. Material: whole blood. The receptors stem from a human donor in good health. Some clones in this sample may be carry-over from other donors' samples.

The rearrangement uses TRBV4-1 and TRBJ2-7; D is perhaps TRBD2 (6 bases). The CDR3 length is 17 residues. V lost 1 base and J lost 1, with 17 bases in between. Germline CDR1 MGHRA, CDR2 YSYEKL. The CDR3 nucleotides are TGCGCCAGCAGCCAAGTCTCTTCCGGGACTGAGTCCTACGAGCAGTACTTC. Translated, it gives CASSQVSSGTESYEQYF.

This clonotype was recorded a few times. The rearrangement links TRBV4-1 to TRBJ2-3; the D gene is possibly TRBD1 (5 bases). The CDR3 has 18 residues. Between the trimmed V and J ends, which lost 8 bases and 2 bases, there was a span of 26 bases. The germline V gene encodes CDR1 MGHRA and CDR2 YSYEKL. CDR3 sequence reads: CASGSNQGFHQNTDTQYF. CDR3 bases: TGCGCCAGCGGGTCTAACCAGGGTTTCCACCAGAACACAGATACGCAGTATTTT.

This clonotype occurred many times. This chain joins TRBV5-5 and TRBJ1-1; D is undetermined. V was pared by 3 bases and J by 0 bases, with 6 bases between. The CDR3 has 13 amino acids. Germline V gene data show CDR1 as SGHKS and CDR2 as YYEKEE (reference sequence). The CDR3 loop reads CASSWDLNTEAFF. In DNA, the CDR3 is TGTGCCAGCAGCTGGGATTTGAACACTGAAGCTTTCTTT.

This clonotype came up many times. The CDR3 DNA is TGCAGCGTTGAGGGGATAGCGGGAGAGGAGACCCAGTACTTC. Amino acid sequence: CSVEGIAGEETQYF. The rearrangement links TRBV29-1 to TRBJ2-5, with 9 bases that match TRBD2. The V gene end was trimmed by 3 bases and the J gene end by 5 bases; junction bases not matched to a gene: 7. This CDR3 contains 14 residues. CDR1 is SQVTM, CDR2 ANQGSEA, per germline.

This clonotype has a count of ten or more. The V and J genes are TRBV27 and TRBJ2-1, with TRBD1 identical over 7 bases. Trimming at V came to 5 bases and at J to 4 bases, leaving 11 bases not matched to a gene. CDR1 and CDR2 (germline): MNHEY, SMNVEV (reference sequence). The CDR3 contains 16 residues. Written as DNA, the CDR3 is TGTGCCAGCAGTCCCCAACAGGGGAGTTCTTACAATGAGCAGTTCTTC. This sequence encodes CASSPQQGSSYNEQFF.

At least ten counts were recorded for this clonotype. The chain uses TRBV7-9 and TRBJ2-2; tentatively, D is TRBD1 (5 bases). The V gene's germline CDR1 is SEHNR and CDR2 FQNEAQ (reference sequence). The CDR3 contains 15 residues. V was shortened by 2 bases and J by 0 bases, with 7 bases between the two germline ends. CDR3 nucleotides: TGTGCCAGCAGCTTAAGACAGTCGAACACCGGGGAGCTGTTTTTT. Its translation: CASSLRQSNTGELFF. The complete variable domain, with remaining parts taken from reference TRBV7-9 and TRBJ2-2, reads DTGVSQNPRHKITKRGQNVTFRCDPISEHNRLYWYRQTLGQGPEFLTYFQNEAQLEKSRLLSDRFSAERPKGSFSTLEIQRTEQGDSAMYLCASSLRQSNTGELFFGEGSRLTVL.

Ten or more counts support this clonotype. V and J are TRBV29-1 and TRBJ2-1; D possibly corresponds to TRBD1 (5 bases). The V end lost 1 base, the J end lost 7 bases, and 17 bases lay between the germline ends. The CDR3 loop spans 15 amino acids. Germline CDR1 is SQVTM and CDR2 is ANQGSEA. The CDR3: CSVEGGVESWNEQFF. CDR3 DNA sequence: TGCAGCGTTGAAGGGGGCGTCGAATCCTGGAATGAGCAGTTCTTC.

This clonotype was recorded many times. The rearrangement joins TRBV4-1 to TRBJ2-3; D is perhaps TRBD1 (6 bases). CDR1 and CDR2 (germline): MGHRA, YSYEKL. V was shortened by 0 bases and J by 0 bases, with 13 bases between the two germline ends. CDR3 length: 17 residues. The CDR3 sequence: CASSQDPTGFSTDTQYF. The CDR3 DNA follows: TGCGCCAGCAGCCAAGATCCGACAGGTTTTAGCACAGATACGCAGTATTTT.

This clonotype was counted many times. This chain links TRBV7-8 with TRBJ2-5; 11 nucleotides agree with TRBD2. The CDR3 runs 22 residues. CDR1 is SGHVS, CDR2 FQNEAQ, per germline. Unmatched junction bases numbered 19, after V lost 1 base and J lost 0 bases. Here the CDR3 reads CASSLDPGLAGGGEGDQETQYF. The CDR3 DNA reads as TGTGCCAGCAGCTTAGACCCCGGCCTAGCGGGAGGTGGTGAGGGGGACCAAGAGACCCAGTACTTC.

This clonotype was recorded many times. The chain couples TRBV10-3 to TRBJ2-1; 8 nucleotides agree with TRBD1. V lost 8 bases and J lost 2; bases outside the gene matches: 2. The CDR3 has 13 residues. Per germline, CDR1 ENHRY and CDR2 SYGVKD. CDR3: CAIRQGTYNEQFF. The CDR3 nucleotides read TGTGCCATCCGACAGGGGACCTACAATGAGCAGTTCTTC.

This clonotype appeared many times. The chain recombines TRBV7-8 with TRBJ1-5; no clear D. Germline assignment: CDR1 SGHVS and CDR2 FQNEAQ. CDR3 length equals 16 residues. Trimming removed 5 bases at V and 4 bases at J, with 18 bases between. Here the CDR3 reads CASSPRVLGRNQPQHF. CDR3 DNA sequence: TGTGCCAGCAGCCCCAGAGTCCTTGGGAGAAATCAGCCCCAGCATTTT.

This clonotype was seen only a few times. The J gene is TRBJ1-2, the V gene TRBV29-1; D ambiguous. Per the germline V gene, CDR1 is SQVTM and CDR2 is ANQGSEA. The CDR3 runs to 12 residues. The germline V and J ends were trimmed by 4 bases and 4 bases, with 10 bases remaining between them. The CDR3 reads CSVVGDAYGYTF. Here the CDR3 DNA reads TGCAGCGTTGTCGGCGATGCCTATGGCTACACCTTC.

Judged by abundance, this clonotype is medium-sized. This chain connects TRBV29-1 to TRBJ2-1; D is possibly TRBD1 (6 bases). Germline CDR1 reads SQVTM; CDR2 reads ANQGSEA. The CDR3 spans 14 residues. V was trimmed by 4 bases and J by 5 bases, leaving 15 bases between them. The CDR3 loop reads CSVARQGLNNEQFF. CDR3 bases: TGCAGCGTTGCCCGGCAGGGGCTGAACAATGAGCAGTTCTTC.

This chain joins TRBV10-1 and TRBJ2-7, with TRBD1 identical over 9 bases. The germline V gene encodes CDR1 WNHNN and CDR2 SYGVQD (reference sequence). Unmatched junction bases numbered 7, after V lost 5 bases and J lost 5 bases. The CDR3 covers 14 residues. CDR3 in amino acids: CASSPGTGRNEQYF. The CDR3 DNA reads as TGCGCCAGCAGTCCGGGGACAGGGCGCAACGAGCAGTACTTC.

The table lists this clonotype with a few counts. The V and J genes are TRBV24-1 and TRBJ2-1, with D perhaps matching TRBD2 (5 bases). The germline gives CDR1 KGHDR, CDR2 SFDVKD. CDR3 length: 16 residues. Between the trimmed V and J ends, which lost 0 bases and 7 bases, there was a span of 15 bases. The CDR3 reads CATSDLGKQSGNEQFF. CDR3 coding DNA: TGTGCCACCAGTGATTTGGGGAAACAATCGGGAAATGAGCAGTTCTTC.

This clonotype was counted ten times or more. J is TRBJ2-7 and V is TRBV5-1; TRBD2 matches at 7 bases. V gave up 3 bases and J gave up 2 bases; unmatched junction bases: 8. Germline values: CDR1 SGHRS, CDR2 YFSETQ. The CDR3 extends over 15 amino acids. CDR3 nucleotides: TGCGCCAGCAGCTCGGACCCGGGACTAACCTACGAGCAGTACTTC. This gives the protein CASSSDPGLTYEQYF.

As regards this clonotype: Possible read error: a much larger clone is one base away. The gene calls are TRBV10-3 and TRBJ2-7; TRBD1 is a possible D gene (6 bases). V was pared by 6 bases and J by 5 bases, with 26 bases between. CDR1 ENHRY and CDR2 SYGVKD come from the germline V gene. The CDR3 extends over 17 amino acids. CDR3 nucleotides: TGTGCCATCAGCCAAGCACGCCGGACAGTAAGTTCCCACGAGCAGTACTTC. Its protein product is CAISQARRTVSSHEQYF.

There are a few counts of this clonotype. This sequence joins TRBV28 and TRBJ2-1, with unresolved D. This CDR3 contains 11 residues. Looked up from germline, CDR1 is MDHEN and CDR2 is SYDVKM. V gave up 7 bases and J gave up 8 bases, with 9 bases separating them. CDR3 region: CASTPGYEQFF. The CDR3 DNA sequence: TGTGCCAGCACCCCCGGGTATGAGCAGTTCTTC.

In its sample, this clonotype was seen many times. The chain recombines TRBV6-1 with TRBJ1-3; D not resolved. The V end was cut by 5 bases, the J end by 0 bases, with 14 bases between. Germline loops: CDR1 MNHNS, CDR2 SASEGT. The CDR3 spans 16 residues. CDR3 nucleotide sequence: TGTGCCAGCAGTCCCCGGGGTCCAGCCTCTGGAAACACCATATATTTT. Its protein product is CASSPRGPASGNTIYF.

This clonotype was found a few times. This sequence joins TRBV3-1 and TRBJ2-1; D is perhaps TRBD2 (5 bases). The V gene's germline CDR1 is LGHDT and CDR2 YNNKEL (reference sequence). The CDR3 is 15 residues long. Trimming cost V 3 bases and J 1 base, with 10 bases left between them. The CDR3 loop is CASSQLAKSYNEQFF. The DNA for the CDR3 is TGTGCCAGCAGCCAGCTAGCAAAGTCCTACAATGAGCAGTTCTTC.

This clonotype was found a few times. The chain joins TRBV4-1 to TRBJ2-1, with TRBD2 matching 15 bases. The V segment lost 4 bases and the J segment 0 bases; nucleotides outside the gene matches: 16. Germline-derived CDR1 and CDR2 are MGHRA and YSYEKL. This CDR3 is built from 22 residues. The chain's CDR3 is CASSLRSSGLAGGLSSYNEQFF. The CDR3 DNA is TGCGCCAGCAGCCTAAGGTCCTCGGGACTAGCGGGAGGCCTAAGCTCCTACAATGAGCAGTTCTTC.

As DNA, the CDR3 is TGTGCCAGCAGTTTACAGAACCACCAAGAGACCCAGTACTTC. Its protein product is CASSLQNHQETQYF. This chain links TRBV6-1 with TRBJ2-5; D not certain. CDR3 length: 14 residues. The germline gives CDR1 MNHNS, CDR2 SASEGT. Trimming left V 5 bases short and J 0 bases short, with 10 bases between.

This clonotype was observed many times. CDR3 sequence reads: CASSFSGTPHEQYF. As DNA, the CDR3 is TGTGCCAGCAGTTTTTCCGGGACTCCACACGAGCAGTACTTC. The rearrangement links TRBV6-8 to TRBJ2-7, with D perhaps TRBD2 (6 bases). Germline lookup yields CDR1 MNHGY and CDR2 SAAAGT. The V and J ends lost 4 bases and 5 bases respectively, with 15 bases between them. The CDR3 has 14 residues.

This clonotype came up a few times. The rearrangement uses TRBV7-3 and TRBJ2-6; 9 bases align to TRBD1. Trimming removed 3 bases from V and 2 bases from J; junction bases left unmatched: 5. The CDR3 is 17 amino acids. Germline V gene data show CDR1 as SGHTA and CDR2 as FQGTGA. This chain's CDR3 is CASSFPGTGTGANVLTF. CDR3 DNA: TGTGCCAGCAGCTTTCCCGGGACAGGGACTGGGGCCAACGTCCTGACTTTC.

This clonotype was recorded many times. V usage is TRBV3-1 and J usage is TRBJ2-1; 7 nucleotides align to TRBD1. Looked up from germline, CDR1 is LGHDT and CDR2 is YNNKEL (reference sequence). V lost 5 bases and J lost 5; bases outside the gene matches: 6. The CDR3 sequence is 14 residues long. The CDR3 nucleotides read TGTGCCAGCAGCAAGGCAGGGGGTGACAATGAGCAGTTCTTC. Protein sequence: CASSKAGGDNEQFF.

This clonotype was counted only a few times. The chain is built from TRBV27 and TRBJ2-4; D is ambiguous. Trimming cost V 8 bases and J 5 bases, with 13 bases left between them. The CDR3 is 13 amino acids. Per the germline V gene, CDR1 is MNHEY and CDR2 is SMNVEV (reference sequence). CDR3 sequence (DNA): TGTGCCAGCCGCATGTTAGGACAAAACATTCAGTACTTC. Protein: CASRMLGQNIQYF.

Points on this clonotype: Compared with germline, one end of the junction differs, possibly owing to a read error. J is TRBJ1-1 and V is TRBV5-1; no definite D call. Germline-derived CDR1 and CDR2 are SGHRS and YFSETQ. The CDR3 covers 14 residues. CDR3 in amino acids: CASRLANPNTEAFF. The DNA for the CDR3 is TGCGCCAGCAGGTTGGCGAACCCGAACACTGAAGCTTTCTTT. Complete variable domain (other parts from reference TRBV5-1 and TRBJ1-1): KAGVTQTPRYLIKTRGQQVTLSCSPISGHRSVSWYQQTPGQGLQFLFEYFSETQRNKGNFPGRFSGRQFSNSRSEMNVSTLELGDSALYLCASRLANPNTEAFFGQGTRLTVV.

This clonotype has a count of ten or more. V and J are TRBV6-6 and TRBJ2-7; 11 bases line up with TRBD2. In germline, CDR1 is MNHNY, CDR2 SVGAGI (reference sequence). The V segment lost 6 bases and the J segment 1 base; nucleotides outside the gene matches: 5. This CDR3 spans 15 amino acids. The CDR3 here is CASRWTSGSSYEQYF. The CDR3 bases are TGTGCCAGCAGGTGGACTAGCGGGTCATCCTACGAGCAGTACTTC.

In this sample, this clonotype turned up many times. CDR3 bases: TGTGCCTGGAGTTGGAGGGCCGGGGAGCTGTTTTTT. This encodes CAWSWRAGELFF. The chain uses TRBV30 and TRBJ2-2, with a weak D call TRBD2 (6 bases). Deletions cut 2 bases from V and 6 bases from J, with 7 bases between. This CDR3 contains 12 residues. The V gene's germline CDR1 is GTSNPN and CDR2 SVGIG (reference sequence).

The chain couples TRBV28 to TRBJ2-7, with no clear D. Germline-derived CDR1 and CDR2 are MDHEN and SYDVKM. Trimming cost V 6 bases and J 1 base, with 10 bases left between them. This CDR3 has 13 residues. This CDR3 reads CASRPSTSYEQYF. CDR3 DNA sequence: TGTGCCAGCAGGCCTTCCACTTCCTACGAGCAGTACTTC.

This clonotype was seen repeatedly, ten times or more. The chain uses TRBV5-1 and TRBJ2-2; no firm D call. This CDR3 comprises 15 residues. Looked up from germline, CDR1 is SGHRS and CDR2 is YFSETQ. Trimming shortened V by 0 bases and J by 4 bases, and 10 bases separated the two germline ends. The CDR3, as DNA: TGCGCCAGCAGCTTGGTAGCAGGCGGCACCGGGGAGCTGTTTTTT. Residues: CASSLVAGGTGELFF.